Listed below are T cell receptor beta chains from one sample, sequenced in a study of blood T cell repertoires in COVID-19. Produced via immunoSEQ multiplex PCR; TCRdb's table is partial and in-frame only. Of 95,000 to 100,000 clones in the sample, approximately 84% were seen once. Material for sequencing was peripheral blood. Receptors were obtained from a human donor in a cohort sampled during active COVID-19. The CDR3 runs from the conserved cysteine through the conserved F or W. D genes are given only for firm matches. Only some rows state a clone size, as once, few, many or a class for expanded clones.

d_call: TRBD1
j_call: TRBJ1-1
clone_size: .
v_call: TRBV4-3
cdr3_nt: TGCGCCAGCAGCCAAGATATAATGGCAGGGGGCTTTAGGAGTGAAGCTTTCTTT
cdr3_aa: CASSQDIMAGGFRSEAFF

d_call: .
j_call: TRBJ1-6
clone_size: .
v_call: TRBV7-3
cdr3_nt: TGTGCCAGCAGCTTAAATGGCCCCATAGGGGGTTCACCCCTCCACTTT
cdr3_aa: CASSLNGPIGGSPLHF

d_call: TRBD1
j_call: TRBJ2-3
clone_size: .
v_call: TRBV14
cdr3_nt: TGTGCCAGCAGCCAGGCAGACAGGGGGCTGGTATATACGCAGTATTTT
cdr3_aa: CASSQADRGLVYTQYF

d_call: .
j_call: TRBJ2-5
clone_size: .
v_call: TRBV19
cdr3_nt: TGTGCCAGTAGTCAGTACAGCCAAGAGACCCAGTACTTC
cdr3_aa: CASSQYSQETQYF

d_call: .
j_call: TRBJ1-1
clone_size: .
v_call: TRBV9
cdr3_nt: TGTGCCAGCAGCGGCGGGGACCGGAACACTGAAGCTTTCTTT
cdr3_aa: CASSGGDRNTEAFF

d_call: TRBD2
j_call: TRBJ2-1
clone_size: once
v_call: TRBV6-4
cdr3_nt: TGTGCCAGCAGCAAAGGTCTAGCGGGAGGAAATGAGCAGTTCTTC
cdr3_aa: CASSKGLAGGNEQFF

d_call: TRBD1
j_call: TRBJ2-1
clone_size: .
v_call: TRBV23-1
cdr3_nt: TGCGCCAGCGGGCTGCAGGACAGGGTGAACAATGAGCAGTTCTTC
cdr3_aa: CASGLQDRVNNEQFF

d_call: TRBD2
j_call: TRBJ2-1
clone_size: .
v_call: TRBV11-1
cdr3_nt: TGTGCCAGCAGCTCCGGGACTAGCGGGAGGGCCTATGAGCAGTTCTTC
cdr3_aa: CASSSGTSGRAYEQFF

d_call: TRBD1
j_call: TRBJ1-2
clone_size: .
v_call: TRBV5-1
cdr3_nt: TGCGCCAGCAGCTTGGATCCACAGGGGCGCGTCAATGGCTACACCTTC
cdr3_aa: CASSLDPQGRVNGYTF

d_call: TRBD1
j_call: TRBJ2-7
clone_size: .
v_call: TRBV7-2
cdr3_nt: TGTGCCAGCAGCCGTCGGGACAGGGGCTCCTACGAGCAGTACTTC
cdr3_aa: CASSRRDRGSYEQYF

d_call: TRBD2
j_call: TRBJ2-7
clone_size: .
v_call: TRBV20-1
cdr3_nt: TGCAGTGCTGAACTAGCGGGTCAGTACTTC
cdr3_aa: CSAELAGQYF

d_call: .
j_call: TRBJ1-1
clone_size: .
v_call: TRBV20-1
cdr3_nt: TGCAGTGCTAGTACCCGGGTTCTCAACACTGAAGCTTTCTTT
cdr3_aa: CSASTRVLNTEAFF

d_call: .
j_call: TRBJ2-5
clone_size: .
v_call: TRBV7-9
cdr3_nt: TGTGCCAGCTCTAGGCCCCCGGACAAGCCCAACGGGTACTTC
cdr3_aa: CASSRPPDKPNGYF

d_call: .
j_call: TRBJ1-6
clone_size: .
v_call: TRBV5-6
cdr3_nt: TGTGCCAGCACCTTTTCACACAATTCACCCCTCCACTTT
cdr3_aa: CASTFSHNSPLHF

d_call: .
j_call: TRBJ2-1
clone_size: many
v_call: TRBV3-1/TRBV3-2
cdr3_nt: TGTGCCAGCAGCCAAGGACACGAGCAGTTCTTC
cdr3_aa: CASSQGHEQFF

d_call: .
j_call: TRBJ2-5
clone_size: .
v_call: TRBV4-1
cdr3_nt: TGCGCCAGCAGCCAAGATCCGACCGGGAACAAAGGAATATGGGAGACCCAGTACTTC
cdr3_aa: CASSQDPTGNKGIWETQYF

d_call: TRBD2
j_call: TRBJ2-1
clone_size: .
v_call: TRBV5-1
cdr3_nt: TGCGCCAGCAGCTTGTTCAGCGGGGGGTCCTACAATGAGCAGTTCTTC
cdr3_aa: CASSLFSGGSYNEQFF

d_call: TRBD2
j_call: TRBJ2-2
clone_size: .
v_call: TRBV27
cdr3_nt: TGTGCCAGCAGTTCTAGCGGGAACACCGGGGAGCTGTTTTTT
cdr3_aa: CASSSSGNTGELFF

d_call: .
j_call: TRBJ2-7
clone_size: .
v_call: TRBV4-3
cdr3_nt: TGCGCCAGCAGCCGGGCGGACACAGACTCCTACGAGCAGTACTTC
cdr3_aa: CASSRADTDSYEQYF

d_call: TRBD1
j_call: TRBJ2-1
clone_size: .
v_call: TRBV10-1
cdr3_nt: TGCGCCAGCAGTGATGGGACAGGGTATGACAATGAGCAGTTCTTC
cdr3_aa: CASSDGTGYDNEQFF

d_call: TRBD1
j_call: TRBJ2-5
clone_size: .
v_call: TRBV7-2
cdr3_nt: TGTGCCAGCAGCCTTGGACAGGGCCAACAAGAGACCCAGTACTTC
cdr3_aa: CASSLGQGQQETQYF

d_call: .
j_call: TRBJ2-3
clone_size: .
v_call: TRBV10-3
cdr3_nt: TGTGCCATCAGTGACCCACGGGGGGCTGGAGATACGCAGTATTTT
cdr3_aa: CAISDPRGAGDTQYF

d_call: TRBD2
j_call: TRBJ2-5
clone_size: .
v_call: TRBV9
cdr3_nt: TGTGCCAGCAGCGTAGCTGGGACTAGCATGACCCAGTACTTC
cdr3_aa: CASSVAGTSMTQYF

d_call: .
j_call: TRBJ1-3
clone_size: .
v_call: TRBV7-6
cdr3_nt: TGTGCCAGCAGCGCCGGGTCCACCATATATTTT
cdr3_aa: CASSAGSTIYF

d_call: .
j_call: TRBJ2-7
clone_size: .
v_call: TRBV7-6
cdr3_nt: TGTGCCAGCAGCTTAAGAGGCAGGGTCCCGGGTTACGAGCAGTACTTC
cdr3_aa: CASSLRGRVPGYEQYF

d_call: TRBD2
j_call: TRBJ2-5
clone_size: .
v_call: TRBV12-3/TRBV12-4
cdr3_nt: TGTGCCAGCAGTGGGGACTATCAAGAGACCCAGTACTTC
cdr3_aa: CASSGDYQETQYF

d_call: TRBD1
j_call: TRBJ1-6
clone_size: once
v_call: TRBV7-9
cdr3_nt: TGTGCCAGCAGCTCAACAGGGGATAATTCACCCCTCCACTTT
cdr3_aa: CASSSTGDNSPLHF

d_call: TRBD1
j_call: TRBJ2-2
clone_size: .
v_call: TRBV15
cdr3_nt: TGTGCCACCAGCAGAGAGGGACAGGGGGCGAGGGTCCCCGGGGAGCTGTTTTTT
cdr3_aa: CATSREGQGARVPGELFF

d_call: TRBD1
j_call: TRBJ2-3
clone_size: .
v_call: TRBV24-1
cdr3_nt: TGTGCCACCAGTAATGGACAGGGGGCTACAGATACGCAGTATTTT
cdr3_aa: CATSNGQGATDTQYF

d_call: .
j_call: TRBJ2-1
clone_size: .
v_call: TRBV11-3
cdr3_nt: TGTGCCAGCAGCTTAGAGGGCGGGAATACTGAGCAGTTCTTC
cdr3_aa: CASSLEGGNTEQFF

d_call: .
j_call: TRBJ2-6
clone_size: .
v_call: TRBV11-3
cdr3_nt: TGTGCCAGCAGCTTAGGGACCGGGAGGGGGCCTGGGGCCAACGTCCTGACTTTC
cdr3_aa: CASSLGTGRGPGANVLTF

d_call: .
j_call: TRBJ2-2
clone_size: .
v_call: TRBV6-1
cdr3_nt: TGTGCCAGCAGTGAAGTCTTTGAGGGCGGAACCGGGGAGCTGTTTTTT
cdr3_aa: CASSEVFEGGTGELFF

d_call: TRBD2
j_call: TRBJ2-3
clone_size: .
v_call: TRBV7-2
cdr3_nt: TGTGCCAGCAGCTCGAGCGGGGGCACAGATACGCAGTATTTT
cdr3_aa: CASSSSGGTDTQYF

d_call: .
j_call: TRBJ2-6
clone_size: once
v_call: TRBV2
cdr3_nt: TGTGCCAGCAGGGAGACAGCGACGGTCCTGACTTTC
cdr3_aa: CASRETATVLTF

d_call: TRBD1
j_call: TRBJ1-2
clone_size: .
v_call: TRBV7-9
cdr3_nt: TGTGCCAGCAGCTGGGGACAGAACTATGGCTACACCTTC
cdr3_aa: CASSWGQNYGYTF

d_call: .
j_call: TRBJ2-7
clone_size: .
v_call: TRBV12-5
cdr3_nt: TGTGCTAGTGGTTTGGCCAACCCCCTGAGATCTATTAGCTCCTACGAGCAGTACTTC
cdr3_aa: CASGLANPLRSISSYEQYF

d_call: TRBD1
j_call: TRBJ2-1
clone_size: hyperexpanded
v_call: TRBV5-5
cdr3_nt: TGTGCCAGCACCAGGGACAGCTCCTACAATGAGCAGTTCTTC
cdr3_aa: CASTRDSSYNEQFF

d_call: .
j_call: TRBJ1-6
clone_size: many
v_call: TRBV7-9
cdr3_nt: TGTGCCAGCAGCTATCAGGATTATAATTCACCCCTCCACTTT
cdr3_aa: CASSYQDYNSPLHF

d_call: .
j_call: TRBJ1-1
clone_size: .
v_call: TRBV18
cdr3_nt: TGTGCCAGCTCAATTTGGGGCGCGAACACTGAAGCTTTCTTT
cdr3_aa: CASSIWGANTEAFF

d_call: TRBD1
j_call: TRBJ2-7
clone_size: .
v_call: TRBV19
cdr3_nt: TGTGCCAGTAGTATAGGCCAACAGGGGGCGGGCGAGCAGTACTTC
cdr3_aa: CASSIGQQGAGEQYF

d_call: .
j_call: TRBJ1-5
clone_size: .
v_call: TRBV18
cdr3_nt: TGTGCCAGCTCACGGGGGGACCAGCCCCAGCATTTT
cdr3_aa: CASSRGDQPQHF

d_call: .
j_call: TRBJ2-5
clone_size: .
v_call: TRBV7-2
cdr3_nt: TGTGCCAGCAGCCACGACAGCCAAGAGACCCAGTACTTC
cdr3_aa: CASSHDSQETQYF

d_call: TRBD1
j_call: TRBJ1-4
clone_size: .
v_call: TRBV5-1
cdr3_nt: TGCGCCAGCAGCGACGGACAGGGGGGCGAAAAACTGTTTTTT
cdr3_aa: CASSDGQGGEKLFF

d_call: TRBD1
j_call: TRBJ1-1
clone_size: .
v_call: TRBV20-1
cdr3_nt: TGCAGTGTTCCAGGGGGGCAGGTGATTTTCTTT
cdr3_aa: CSVPGGQVIFF

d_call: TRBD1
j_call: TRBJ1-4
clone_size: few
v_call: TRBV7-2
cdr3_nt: TGTGCCAGCAGCTCGACAGGGACGAATGAAAAACTGTTTTTT
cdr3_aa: CASSSTGTNEKLFF

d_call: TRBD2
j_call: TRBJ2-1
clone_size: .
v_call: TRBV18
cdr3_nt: TGTGCCAGCTCACACGCAGGACTAGCGGGAGGGACCAATGAGCAGTTCTTC
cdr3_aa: CASSHAGLAGGTNEQFF

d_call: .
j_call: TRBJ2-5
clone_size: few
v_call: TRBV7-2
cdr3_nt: TGTGCCAGCCCCCCAGGCAGGGGGGACGGGGAGACCCAGTACTTC
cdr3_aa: CASPPGRGDGETQYF

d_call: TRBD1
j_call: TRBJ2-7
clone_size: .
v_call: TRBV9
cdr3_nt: TGTGCCAGCAGCGTAGACAGGGGGCCCGCCGAGCAGTACTTC
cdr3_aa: CASSVDRGPAEQYF

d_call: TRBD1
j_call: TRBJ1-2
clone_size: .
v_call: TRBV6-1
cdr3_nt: TGTGCCAGCAGAGAACAGGGGGCTCATGGCTACACCTTC
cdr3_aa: CASREQGAHGYTF

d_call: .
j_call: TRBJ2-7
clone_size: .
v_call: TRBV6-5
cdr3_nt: TGTGCCAGCAGTCGGAAGGGGTATGACTACGAGCAGTACTTC
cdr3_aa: CASSRKGYDYEQYF

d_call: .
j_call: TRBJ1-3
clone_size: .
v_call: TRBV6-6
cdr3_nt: TGTGCCAGCAGTTACCCCGGGGTCTATGGAAACACCATATATTTT
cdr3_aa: CASSYPGVYGNTIYF

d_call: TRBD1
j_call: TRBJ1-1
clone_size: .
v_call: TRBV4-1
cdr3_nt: TGCGCCAGCAGCCAGACAGGGACCTTGAACACTGAAGCTTTCTTT
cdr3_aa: CASSQTGTLNTEAFF

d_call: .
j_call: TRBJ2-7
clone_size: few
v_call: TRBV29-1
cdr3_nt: TGCAGCGCCGTACTAGCCCTCTCCTACGAGCAGTACTTC
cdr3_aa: CSAVLALSYEQYF

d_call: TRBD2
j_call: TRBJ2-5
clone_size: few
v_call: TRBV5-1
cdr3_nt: TGCGCCAGCAGCGTTGGAGGCCTAGCGGGGGTCCAAGAGACCCAGTACTTC
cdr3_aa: CASSVGGLAGVQETQYF

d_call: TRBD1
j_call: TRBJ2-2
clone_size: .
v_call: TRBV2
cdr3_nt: TGTGCCAGCTGCCGGGACAGGGGGCGAGAGGGGGAGCTGTTTTTT
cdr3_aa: CASCRDRGREGELFF

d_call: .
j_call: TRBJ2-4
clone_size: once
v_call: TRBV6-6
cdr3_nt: TGTGCCAGCAGTACCAATCGGGGCAAAAACATTCAGTACTTC
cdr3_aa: CASSTNRGKNIQYF

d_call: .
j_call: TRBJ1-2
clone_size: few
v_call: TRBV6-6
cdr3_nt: TGTGCCAGCAGTTACCCAACAGAAGGCTATGGCTACACCTTC
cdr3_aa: CASSYPTEGYGYTF